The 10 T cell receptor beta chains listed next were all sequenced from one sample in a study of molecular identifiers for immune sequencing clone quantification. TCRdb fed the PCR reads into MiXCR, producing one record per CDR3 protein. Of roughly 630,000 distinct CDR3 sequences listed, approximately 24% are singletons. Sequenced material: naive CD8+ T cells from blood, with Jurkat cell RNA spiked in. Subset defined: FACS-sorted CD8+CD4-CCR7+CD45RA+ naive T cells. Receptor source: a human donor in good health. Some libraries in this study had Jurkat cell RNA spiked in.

The CDR3 sequence is CASSLAVTESYEQYF. Here the CDR3 DNA reads TGTGCCAGCAGCTTAGCGGTGACAGAATCCTACGAGCAGTACTTC. J is TRBJ2-7 and V is TRBV7-9; possible D gene TRBD1, 5 bases. Trimming cost V 0 bases and J 1 base, with 10 bases left between them. This CDR3 has 15 residues. The V gene's germline CDR1 is SEHNR and CDR2 FQNEAQ (reference sequence).

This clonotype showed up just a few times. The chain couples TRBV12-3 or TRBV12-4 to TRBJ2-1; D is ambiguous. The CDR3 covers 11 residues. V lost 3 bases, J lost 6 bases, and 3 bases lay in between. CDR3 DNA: TGTGCCAGCAGTTTTGTCAATGAGCAGTTCTTC. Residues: CASSFVNEQFF.

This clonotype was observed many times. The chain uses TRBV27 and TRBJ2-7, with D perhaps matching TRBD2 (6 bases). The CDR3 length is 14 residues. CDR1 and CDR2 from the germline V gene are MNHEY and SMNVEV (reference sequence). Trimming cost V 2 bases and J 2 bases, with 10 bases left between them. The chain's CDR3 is CASSLTGETYEQYF. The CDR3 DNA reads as TGTGCCAGCAGTTTAACGGGGGAGACCTACGAGCAGTACTTC.

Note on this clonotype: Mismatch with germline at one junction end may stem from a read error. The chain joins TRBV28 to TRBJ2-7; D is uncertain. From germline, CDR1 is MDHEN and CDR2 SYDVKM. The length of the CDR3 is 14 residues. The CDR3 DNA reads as TGTGCCAGCAGTTCCCTTCAAGAAGTCGACGAGCAGTGCTTC. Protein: CASSSLQEVDEQCF.

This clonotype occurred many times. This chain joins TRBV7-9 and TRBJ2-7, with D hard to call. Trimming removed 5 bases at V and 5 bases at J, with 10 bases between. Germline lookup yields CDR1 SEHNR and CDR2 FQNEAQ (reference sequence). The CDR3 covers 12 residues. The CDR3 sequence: CASSPNGHEQYF. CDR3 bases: TGTGCCAGCAGCCCCAACGGTCACGAGCAGTACTTC.

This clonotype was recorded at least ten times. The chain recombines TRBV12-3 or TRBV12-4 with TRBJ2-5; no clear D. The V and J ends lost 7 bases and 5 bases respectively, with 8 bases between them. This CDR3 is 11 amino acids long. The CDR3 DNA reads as TGTGCCAGCACCGGAGCTGAGACCCAGTACTTC. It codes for CASTGAETQYF.

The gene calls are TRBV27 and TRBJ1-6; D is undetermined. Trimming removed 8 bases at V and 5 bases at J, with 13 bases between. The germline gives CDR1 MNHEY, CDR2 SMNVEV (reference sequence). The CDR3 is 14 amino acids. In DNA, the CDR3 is TGTGCCAGCTCTGGGGATCATCATAATTCACCCCTCCACTTT. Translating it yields CASSGDHHNSPLHF.

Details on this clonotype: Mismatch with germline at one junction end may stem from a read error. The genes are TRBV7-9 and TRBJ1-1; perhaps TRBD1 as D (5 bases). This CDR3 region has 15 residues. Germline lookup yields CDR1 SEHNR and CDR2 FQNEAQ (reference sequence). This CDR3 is CASSSRTLMNTETFF. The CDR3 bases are TGTGCCAGCAGCTCTAGGACACTAATGAACACTGAAACTTTCTTT.

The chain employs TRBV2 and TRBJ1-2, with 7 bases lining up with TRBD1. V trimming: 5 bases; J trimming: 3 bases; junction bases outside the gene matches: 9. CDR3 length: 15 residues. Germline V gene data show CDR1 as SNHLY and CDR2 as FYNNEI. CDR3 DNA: TGTGCCAGCAGTCCAGAAATTACAGGGGACTATGGCTACACCTTC. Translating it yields CASSPEITGDYGYTF.

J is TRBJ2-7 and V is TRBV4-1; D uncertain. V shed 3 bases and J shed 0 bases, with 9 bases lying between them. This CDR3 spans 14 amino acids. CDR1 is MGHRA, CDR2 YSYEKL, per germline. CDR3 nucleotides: TGCGCCAGCAGCCACGGCGGTCACTCCTACGAGCAGTACTTC. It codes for CASSHGGHSYEQYF.